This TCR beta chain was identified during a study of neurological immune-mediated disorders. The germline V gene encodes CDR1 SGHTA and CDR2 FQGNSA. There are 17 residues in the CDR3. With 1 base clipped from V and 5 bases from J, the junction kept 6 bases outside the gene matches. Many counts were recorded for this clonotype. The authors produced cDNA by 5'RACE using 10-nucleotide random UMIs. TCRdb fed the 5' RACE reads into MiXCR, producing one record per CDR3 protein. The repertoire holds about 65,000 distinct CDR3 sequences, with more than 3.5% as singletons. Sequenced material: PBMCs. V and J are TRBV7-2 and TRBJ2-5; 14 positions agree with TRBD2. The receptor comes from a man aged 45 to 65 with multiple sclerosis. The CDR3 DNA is TGTGCCAGCAGCTTAGGGAGGACTAGCGGGGGGCGGGAGACCCAGTACTTC. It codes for CASSLGRTSGGRETQYF.